This T cell receptor beta chain was retrieved from a study of CD8 T cells in Susac syndrome. To note about this clonotype: Its antigen remains unidentified.

Random hexamers were used to reverse transcribe an amount of roughly 0.45 to 1 ug RNA. Across 54 Vbeta and 13 Jbeta, immunoSEQ multiplex PCR amplified TCR beta CDR3. TCRdb passed the immunoSEQ multiplex PCR reads through MiXCR, listing each CDR3 protein once. The table shows around 300,000 distinct CDR3 sequences, with roughly nine tenths occurring only once. The multiple sclerosis control group consisted of treatment-naive patients whose relapsing-remitting disease, which was either stable or active, fulfilled revised McDonald criteria. Negative isolation was applied to CD8+ and CD4+ T cells, and FACS enrichment was applied to TEMRA cells. Study-wide points: It was acknowledged in the study that its TCR sequencing and HLA analysis involved a relatively small number of individuals.

Sequencing used CD4+ T cells from PBMCs. The source is a human donor with multiple sclerosis.

The CDR3 DNA reads TGCAGTGCTACCACCCACCGCGGGGCTACCTACGAGCAGTACTTC. Its translation is CSATTHRGATYEQYF. The genes are TRBV20-1 and TRBJ2-7, with a weak D call TRBD2 (6 bases). Germline loops: CDR1 DFQATT, CDR2 SNEGSKA (reference sequence). This CDR3 contains 15 residues. Trimming left V 4 bases short and J 2 bases short, with 18 bases between.